This TCR beta chain was captured in a study of early stage breast cancer tumors. The wider study: About 80% of the 16 invasive tumors were ER+, PR+ and HER2-. Study-level results: In 14 of 16 patients, blood comparison separated tumor from normal breast. Compared with adjacent normal breast, tumors showed approximately 2.5-fold denser, more clonal T cells.

Generated by immunoSEQ multiplex PCR, the TCRdb table keeps only in-frame clones and is missing some. Among just over 70,000 clones, 70% to 85% were seen once, and the ten largest hold around 3.4%. Comment on this clone: Its cognate antigen is unknown.

Germline assignment: CDR1 MNHEY and CDR2 SVGAGI. The CDR3 sequence is 15 residues long. V shed 4 bases and J shed 6 bases, with 17 bases lying between them. Sequencing used blood. The V call is TRBV6-5, the J call TRBJ2-3; D is possibly TRBD2 (6 bases). The receptor was isolated from a person aged 55 to 75 with breast cancer. CDR3 DNA: TGTGCCAGCAGTTTGGGGGGTCTCAGGGAGGATACGCAGTATTTT. It codes for CASSLGGLREDTQYF.